The rows below give T cell receptor beta chains drawn from one sample of a study of cytomegalovirus exposure and HLA in healthy donors. Generated by immunoSEQ multiplex PCR, the TCRdb table keeps only in-frame clones and is missing some. The repertoire consists of 140,000 to 150,000 clones, with 60% to 80% occurring once and the leading ten covering 1.5% to 2%. The sample was PBMCs. The receptors originated from a woman in her thirties in good health and CMV-seronegative. Each CDR3 is given with its conserved first and last residue. The D gene is left open where the match is weak. Part of the rows lack a size; the others show once, few, many or a class for expanded clones.

j_gene	abundance	d_gene	v_gene	CDR3nt	CDR3aa
TRBJ1-1	.	.	TRBV27	TGTGCCAGCAGCGGACAGACGCCTACCATGAACACTGAAGCTTTCTTT	CASSGQTPTMNTEAFF
TRBJ1-1	.	.	TRBV19	TGTGCCAGTAGTATATTGGACATCTCCACTGAAGCTTTCTTT	CASSILDISTEAFF
TRBJ1-2	.	.	TRBV6-1	TGTGCCAGCAGTGATTACAGCTCCTATGGCTACACCTTC	CASSDYSSYGYTF
TRBJ1-2	few	.	TRBV5-1	TGCGCCAGCAGCTTGGATCCGGACACCTATGGCTACACCTTC	CASSLDPDTYGYTF
TRBJ1-5	.	.	TRBV27	TGTGCCAGCAGTTTTGGAGGTTATCAGCCCCAGCATTTT	CASSFGGYQPQHF
TRBJ1-2	.	.	TRBV19	TGTGCCAGTTATACTATTGGGTCTATCTATGGCTACACCTTC	CASYTIGSIYGYTF
TRBJ2-7	.	TRBD1	TRBV27	TGTGCCAGCAGTTTGGGACAGACCTCCTACGAGCAGTACTTC	CASSLGQTSYEQYF
TRBJ1-6	once	.	TRBV27	TGTGCTTCCTGGCTGGGGGGATCACCCCTCCACTTT	CASWLGGSPLHF
TRBJ2-4	.	TRBD1	TRBV5-4	TGTGCCAGCAGGCCCGACAGGGGGCACGGCAACATTCAGTACTTC	CASRPDRGHGNIQYF
TRBJ1-2	.	TRBD1	TRBV18	TGTGCCAGCTCACCCGGACAGGGTAGCGGCTATGGCTACACCTTC	CASSPGQGSGYGYTF
TRBJ1-6	.	.	TRBV19	TGTGCCAGTAGGGACAGAGGATCACCCCTCCACTTT	CASRDRGSPLHF
TRBJ1-1	.	TRBD1	TRBV4-3	TGCGCCAGCAGCCAAGGACAGGGGAGAACAACTGAAGCCTTCTTT	CASSQGQGRTTEAFF
TRBJ2-2	.	.	TRBV5-1	TGCGCCAGCAGGGGGGCTTCCGGGGAGCTGTTTTTT	CASRGASGELFF
TRBJ1-1	.	TRBD1	TRBV7-6	TGTGCCAGCAGCCTTAAAATCGGGACAGGGACTGAAGCTTTCTTT	CASSLKIGTGTEAFF
TRBJ2-7	.	TRBD1	TRBV6-5	TGTGCCAGCGCCGGGACAGGGGGTTTCTACGAGCAGTACTTC	CASAGTGGFYEQYF
TRBJ1-4	once	.	TRBV5-1	TGCGCCAGCAGCCCACCGACGGGGGCAACTAATGAAAAACTGTTTTTT	CASSPPTGATNEKLFF
TRBJ2-7	.	.	TRBV7-9	TGTGCCAGCAGCTTAGCGGGACACTACTTTGGGGACGAGCAGTACTTC	CASSLAGHYFGDEQYF
TRBJ2-1	few	TRBD1	TRBV5-8	TGTGCCAGCAACTCGGGACAGGGGGTCAATGAGCAGTTCTTC	CASNSGQGVNEQFF
TRBJ2-3	.	TRBD2	TRBV27	TGTGCCAGCATGAAGCGGGGAGGCTCCACAGATACGCAGTATTTT	CASMKRGGSTDTQYF
TRBJ1-5	.	.	TRBV6-6	TGTGCCAGCAGTTACACCGTTACAGTCGGCAATCAGCCCCAGCATTTT	CASSYTVTVGNQPQHF
TRBJ2-2	.	.	TRBV7-3	TGTGCCAGCAGCTTAAAGACAGGGAACACCGGGGAGCTGTTTTTT	CASSLKTGNTGELFF
TRBJ2-3	.	.	TRBV5-5	TGTGCCAGCAGCAGGGGGGGACTGCCTAGCACAGATACGCAGTATTTT	CASSRGGLPSTDTQYF
TRBJ1-2	.	.	TRBV4-3	TGCGCCAGCACCCCATCGACAGTTCTAGGTGGCTACACCTTC	CASTPSTVLGGYTF